This T cell receptor beta chain originates from a study of blood T cell repertoires in COVID-19. Study overall: Specimens from acute and convalescent COVID-19 originated in the United States, Italy and Spain. Sources were T cells, B-cell-depleted T cells, or PBMCs; the material itself was cDNA or gDNA.

Original processing methods: Estimation of nucleated cell counts relied on the amplification of reference gene primers. Using immunoSEQ multiplex PCR, the repertoire was profiled, and TCRdb retains in-frame clones only, with some absent. From that table come the V and J calls and clone size; the DNA was used to work out D and trimming. The profile shows 35,000 to 50,000 clones, about 85% of them singletons. The specimen sequenced was peripheral blood. The origin of this receptor is a human donor in a cohort sampled during active COVID-19.

The DNA of the CDR3 is TGTGCCAGCTCACGTTCGGAGGGGCTCTATGGCTACACCTTC. The encoded protein is CASSRSEGLYGYTF. V usage is TRBV18 and J usage is TRBJ1-2, with a possible D match to TRBD1 (5 bases). CDR3 length: 14 amino acids. V was cut by 4 bases and J by 4 bases, with 13 bases left in between. Per germline, CDR1 KGHSH and CDR2 LQKENI. Combining the CDR3 with reference TRBV18 and TRBJ1-2 gives the whole variable domain NAGVMQNPRHLVRRRGQEARLRCSPMKGHSHVYWYRQLPEEGLKFMVYLQKENIIDESGMPKERFSAEFPKEGPSILRIQQVVRGDSAAYFCASSRSEGLYGYTFGSGTRLTVV.